Included here is one TCR beta chain sequence, with context. Its antigen is unknown. The data stem from a study of blood T cells in healthy people across ages. The study's findings and limits: In these data, TCR beta diversity tracked strongly with naive T cell percentage.

Germline CDR1 is DFQATT and CDR2 is SNEGSKA (reference sequence). This CDR3 comprises 15 residues. The V end lost 0 bases, the J end lost 3 bases, and 12 bases lay between the germline ends. The use of a sample-barcoded 5' primer and a J-beta primer mix characterized a second PCR of roughly 7 to 12 cycles. Each CDR3 protein is one row after TCRdb ran MiXCR on the 5' RACE reads. The sample has about 640,000 distinct CDR3 sequences; roughly 58% are singletons. Sequenced material: blood. This receptor was identified in a man aged 60 to 69 in good health. The rearrangement links TRBV20-1 to TRBJ1-3, with D perhaps TRBD1 (6 bases). The CDR3 sequence: CSARDRGTLGNTIYF. CDR3 coding DNA: TGCAGTGCTAGAGATAGAGGGACACTTGGAAACACCATATATTTT.